This TCR beta chain was observed in a study of T cells of healthy individuals. Germline loops: CDR1 LGHDT, CDR2 YNNKEL (reference sequence). The CDR3 runs 14 residues. MiXCR, run by TCRdb on the 5' RACE reads, gives a single entry per CDR3 protein. The sample contains some 82,000 distinct CDR3 sequences, approximately 4.7% of which appear only once. Note on this clonotype: At one of its ends the junction is not consistent with the germline gene, which may arise from a read error.

The chain uses TRBV3-1 and TRBJ2-3; a possible D gene is TRBD2 (6 bases). The TCR comes from a female donor in good health. The chain's CDR3 is CASSLTGLTTTSNF. The CDR3 DNA reads as TGTGCCAGCAGCCTTACGGGACTTACTACGACATCGAATTTT.